This record covers a single TCR beta chain. This entry is derived from a study of T-cell reconstitution after alpha-beta-depleted transplantation in children. Germline V gives CDR1 LNHDA, CDR2 SQIVND (reference sequence). The CDR3 spans 16 residues. V was clipped by 1 base and J by 2 bases, with 12 bases between them. The TCRbeta library incorporated unique molecular identifiers. TCRdb redid the calling of the PCR reads with MiXCR, one entry per CDR3 protein. The sample shows approximately 510,000 distinct CDR3 sequences, around 16% of them seen only once. This receptor was identified in a human donor who donated a stem cell graft to a child with acute lymphoblastic leukemia. The rearrangement uses TRBV19 and TRBJ2-4; D is ambiguous. The specimen comprised PBMCs from the stem cell graft donor, sampled from the stem cell graft. In DNA, the CDR3 is TGTGCCAGTAGTATAGTCCAGGTTGGGACCAAAAACATTCAGTACTTC. Protein: CASSIVQVGTKNIQYF.